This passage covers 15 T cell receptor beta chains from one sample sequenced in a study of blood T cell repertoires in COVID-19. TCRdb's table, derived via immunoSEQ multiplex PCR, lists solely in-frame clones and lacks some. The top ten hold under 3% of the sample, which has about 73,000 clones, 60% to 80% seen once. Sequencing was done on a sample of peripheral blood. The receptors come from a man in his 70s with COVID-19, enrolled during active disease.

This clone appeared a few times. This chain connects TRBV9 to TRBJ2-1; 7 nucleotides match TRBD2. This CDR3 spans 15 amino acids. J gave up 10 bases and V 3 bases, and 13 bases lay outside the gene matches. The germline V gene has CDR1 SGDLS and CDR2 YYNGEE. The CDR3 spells CASSALTGGRGEQFF. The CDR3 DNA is TGTGCCAGCAGCGCTCTAACGGGGGGAAGGGGCGAGCAGTTCTTC.

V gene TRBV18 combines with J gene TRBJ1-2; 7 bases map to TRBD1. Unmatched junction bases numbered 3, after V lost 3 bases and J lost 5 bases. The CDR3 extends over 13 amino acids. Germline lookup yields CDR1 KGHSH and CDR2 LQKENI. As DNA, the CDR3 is TGTGCCAGCTCACCCGGGACAGATTATGGCTACACCTTC. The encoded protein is CASSPGTDYGYTF. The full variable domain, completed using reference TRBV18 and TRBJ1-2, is NAGVMQNPRHLVRRRGQEARLRCSPMKGHSHVYWYRQLPEEGLKFMVYLQKENIIDESGMPKERFSAEFPKEGPSILRIQQVVRGDSAAYFCASSPGTDYGYTFGSGTRLTVV.

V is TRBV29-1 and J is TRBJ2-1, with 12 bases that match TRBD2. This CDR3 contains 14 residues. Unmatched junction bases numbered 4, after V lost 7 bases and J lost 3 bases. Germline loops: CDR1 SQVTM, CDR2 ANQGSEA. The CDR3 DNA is TGCAGCGCTGCGACTAGCGGGGGCTACAATGAGCAGTTCTTC. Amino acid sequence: CSAATSGGYNEQFF.

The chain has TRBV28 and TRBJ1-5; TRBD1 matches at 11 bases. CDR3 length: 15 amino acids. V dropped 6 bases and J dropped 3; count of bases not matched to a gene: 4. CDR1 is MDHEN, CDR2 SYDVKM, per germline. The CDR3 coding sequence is TGTGCCAGCAGGGGGACAGGGGGTTTCAATCAGCCCCAGCATTTT. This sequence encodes CASRGTGGFNQPQHF.

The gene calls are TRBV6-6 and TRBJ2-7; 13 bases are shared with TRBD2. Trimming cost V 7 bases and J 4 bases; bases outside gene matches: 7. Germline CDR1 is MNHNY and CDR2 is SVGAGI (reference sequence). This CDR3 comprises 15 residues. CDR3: CASTLAGGGPYEQYF. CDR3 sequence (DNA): TGTGCCAGCACACTAGCGGGAGGGGGACCTTACGAGCAGTACTTC.

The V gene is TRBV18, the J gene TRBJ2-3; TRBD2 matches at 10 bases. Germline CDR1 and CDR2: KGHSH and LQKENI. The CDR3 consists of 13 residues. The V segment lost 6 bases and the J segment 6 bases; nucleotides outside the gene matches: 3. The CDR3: CASSPGLADTQYF. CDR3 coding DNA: TGTGCCAGCTCTCCGGGACTAGCGGATACGCAGTATTTT.

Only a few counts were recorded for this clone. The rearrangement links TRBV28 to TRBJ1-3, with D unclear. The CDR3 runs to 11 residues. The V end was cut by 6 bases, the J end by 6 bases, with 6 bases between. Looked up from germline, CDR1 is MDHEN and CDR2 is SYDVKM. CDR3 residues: CASRAVNTIYF. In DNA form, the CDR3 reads TGTGCCAGCAGGGCGGTAAACACCATATATTTT.

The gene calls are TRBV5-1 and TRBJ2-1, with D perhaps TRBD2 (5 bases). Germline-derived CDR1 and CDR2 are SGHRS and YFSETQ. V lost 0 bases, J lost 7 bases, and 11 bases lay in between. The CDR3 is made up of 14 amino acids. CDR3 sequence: CASSLEDSVNEQFF. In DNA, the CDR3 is TGCGCCAGCAGCTTGGAGGATAGCGTGAATGAGCAGTTCTTC. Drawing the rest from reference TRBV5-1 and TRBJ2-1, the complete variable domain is KAGVTQTPRYLIKTRGQQVTLSCSPISGHRSVSWYQQTPGQGLQFLFEYFSETQRNKGNFPGRFSGRQFSNSRSEMNVSTLELGDSALYLCASSLEDSVNEQFFGPGTRLTVL.

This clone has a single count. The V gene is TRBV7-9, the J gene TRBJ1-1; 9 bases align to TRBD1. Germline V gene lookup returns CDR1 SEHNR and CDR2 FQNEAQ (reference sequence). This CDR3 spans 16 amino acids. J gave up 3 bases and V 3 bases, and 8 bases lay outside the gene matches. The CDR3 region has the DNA TGTGCCAGCAGCTTTGTACAGACAGGGGGGGACACTGAAGCTTTCTTT. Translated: CASSFVQTGGDTEAFF.

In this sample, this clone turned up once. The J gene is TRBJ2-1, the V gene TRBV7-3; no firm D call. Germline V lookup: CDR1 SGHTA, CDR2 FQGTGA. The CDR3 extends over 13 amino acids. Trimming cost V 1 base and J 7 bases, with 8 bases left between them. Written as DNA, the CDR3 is TGTGCCAGCAGCTTAAATGTAGTTAATGAGCAGTTCTTC. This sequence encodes CASSLNVVNEQFF.

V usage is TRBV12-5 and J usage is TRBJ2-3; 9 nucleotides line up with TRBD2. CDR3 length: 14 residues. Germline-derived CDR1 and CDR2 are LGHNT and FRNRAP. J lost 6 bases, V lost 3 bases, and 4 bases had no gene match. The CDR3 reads CASGFGLAGDTQYF. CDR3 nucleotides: TGTGCTAGTGGTTTTGGGCTAGCGGGGGATACGCAGTATTTT.

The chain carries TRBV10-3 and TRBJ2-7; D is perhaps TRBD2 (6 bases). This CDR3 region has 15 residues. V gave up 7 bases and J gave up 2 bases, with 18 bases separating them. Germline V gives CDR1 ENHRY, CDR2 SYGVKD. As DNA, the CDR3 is TGTGCCATCAACGATCCGGGACTCCTAGCCTACGAGCAGTACTTC. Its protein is CAINDPGLLAYEQYF.

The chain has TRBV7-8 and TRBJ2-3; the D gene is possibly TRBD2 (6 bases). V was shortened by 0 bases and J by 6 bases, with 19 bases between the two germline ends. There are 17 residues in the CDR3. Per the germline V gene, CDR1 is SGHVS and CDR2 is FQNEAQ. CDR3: CASSLAELAQVGDTQYF. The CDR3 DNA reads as TGTGCCAGCAGCTTAGCGGAACTAGCTCAAGTGGGTGATACGCAGTATTTT.

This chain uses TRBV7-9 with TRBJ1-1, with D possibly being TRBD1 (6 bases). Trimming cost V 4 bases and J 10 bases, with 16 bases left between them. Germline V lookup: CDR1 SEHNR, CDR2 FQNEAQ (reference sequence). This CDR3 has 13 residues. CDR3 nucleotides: TGTGCCAGCAGCTCAACAGGGAGTGGGTTAGCTTTCTTT. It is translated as CASSSTGSGLAFF.

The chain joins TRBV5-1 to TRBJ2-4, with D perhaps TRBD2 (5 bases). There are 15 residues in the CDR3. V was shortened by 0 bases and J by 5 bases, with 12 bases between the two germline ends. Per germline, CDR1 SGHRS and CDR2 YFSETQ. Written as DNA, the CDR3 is TGCGCCAGCAGCTTGGTCCCAGCGGTCGAAAACATTCAGTACTTC. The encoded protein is CASSLVPAVENIQYF.